This T cell receptor (beta chain) derives from a study of post-analysis software for immune sequencing data. The TCR beta cDNA libraries contained unique molecular identifiers. Using its own MiXCR run on the PCR reads, TCRdb lists one record per CDR3 protein. The table records 450,000 to 700,000 distinct CDR3 sequences, about 40% of them present only once. The receptor's source is a girl aged 5-17 years with multiple sclerosis. The sample comprised blood.

CDR3 DNA sequence: TGCGCCAGCAGCCAAGATAGGACAGGGGATTTTAATGAGCAGTTCTTC. It specifies CASSQDRTGDFNEQFF. V is TRBV4-1 and J is TRBJ2-1, with 9 bases identical to TRBD1. The CDR3 covers 16 residues. Trimming cost V 0 bases and J 7 bases; bases outside gene matches: 7. Looked up from germline, CDR1 is MGHRA and CDR2 is YSYEKL.